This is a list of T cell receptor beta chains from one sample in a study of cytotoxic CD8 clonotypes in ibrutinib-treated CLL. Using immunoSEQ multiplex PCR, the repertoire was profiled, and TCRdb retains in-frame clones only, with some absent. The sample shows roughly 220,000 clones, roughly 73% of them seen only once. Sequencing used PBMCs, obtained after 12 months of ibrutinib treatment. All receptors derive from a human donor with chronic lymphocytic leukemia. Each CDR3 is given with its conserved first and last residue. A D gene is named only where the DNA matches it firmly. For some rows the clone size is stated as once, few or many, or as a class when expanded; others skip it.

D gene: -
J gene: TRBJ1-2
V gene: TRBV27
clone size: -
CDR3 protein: CASSSPARQDLYGYTF
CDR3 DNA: TGTGCCAGCAGTTCTCCGGCCCGACAGGACCTCTATGGCTACACCTTC

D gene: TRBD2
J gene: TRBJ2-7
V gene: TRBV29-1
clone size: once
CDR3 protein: CSVPGGGPYYEQYF
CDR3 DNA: TGCAGCGTTCCCGGGGGGGGCCCGTACTACGAGCAGTACTTC

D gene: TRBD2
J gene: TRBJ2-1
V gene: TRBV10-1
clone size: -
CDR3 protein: CASSERASGDEQFF
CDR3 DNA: TGCGCCAGCAGTGAGCGGGCTAGCGGAGATGAGCAGTTCTTC

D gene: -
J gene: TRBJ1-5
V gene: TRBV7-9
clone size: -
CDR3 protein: CASSLATEPQHF
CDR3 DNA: TGTGCCAGCAGCTTAGCGACGGAGCCCCAGCATTTT

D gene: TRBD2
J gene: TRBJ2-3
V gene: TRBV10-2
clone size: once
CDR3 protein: CASSIGTSRDTQYF
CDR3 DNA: TGCGCCAGCAGCATAGGGACTAGTAGGGATACGCAGTATTTT

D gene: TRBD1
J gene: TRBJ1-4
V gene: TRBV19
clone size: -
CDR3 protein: CASRRGQGDEKLFF
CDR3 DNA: TGTGCCAGTAGGCGGGGACAGGGCGATGAAAAACTGTTTTTT

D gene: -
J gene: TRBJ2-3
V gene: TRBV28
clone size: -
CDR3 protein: CASSPPDLGGTDTQYF
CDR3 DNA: TGTGCCAGCAGCCCTCCGGACTTAGGGGGCACAGATACGCAGTATTTT

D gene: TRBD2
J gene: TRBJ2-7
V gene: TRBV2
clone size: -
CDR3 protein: CASRLMTSGIGREQYF
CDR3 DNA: TGTGCCAGCAGACTCATGACTAGCGGGATCGGCCGCGAGCAGTACTTC

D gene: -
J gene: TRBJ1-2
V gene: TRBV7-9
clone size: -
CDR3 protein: CASNTLGRGYTF
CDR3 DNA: TGTGCCAGCAACACTCTGGGACGTGGCTACACCTTC

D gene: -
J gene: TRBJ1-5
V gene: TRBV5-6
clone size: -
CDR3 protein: CASSLAAGPYSNQPQHF
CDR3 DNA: TGTGCCAGCAGCTTGGCCGCGGGACCGTATAGCAATCAGCCCCAGCATTTT

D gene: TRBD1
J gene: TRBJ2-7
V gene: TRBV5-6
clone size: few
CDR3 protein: CASSETGDSSSYEQYF
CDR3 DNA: TGTGCCAGCAGCGAGACAGGGGACTCTAGCTCCTACGAGCAGTACTTC

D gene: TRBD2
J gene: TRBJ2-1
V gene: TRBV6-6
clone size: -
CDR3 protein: CASSPHVGRGNNEQFF
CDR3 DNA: TGTGCCAGCAGCCCCCACGTGGGGCGGGGGAACAATGAGCAGTTCTTC

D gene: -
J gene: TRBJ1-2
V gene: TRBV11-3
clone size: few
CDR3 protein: CASSWSSDGREYGYTF
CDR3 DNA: TGTGCCAGCAGTTGGAGCTCCGACGGGAGGGAATATGGCTACACCTTC

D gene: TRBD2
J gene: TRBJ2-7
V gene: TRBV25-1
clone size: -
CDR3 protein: CASRGGDRPFEQYF
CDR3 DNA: TGTGCCAGCAGGGGGGGGGACCGCCCATTCGAGCAGTACTTC

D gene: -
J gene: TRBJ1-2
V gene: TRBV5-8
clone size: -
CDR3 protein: CASSLPGGRNYGYTF
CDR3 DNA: TGTGCCAGCAGCTTGCCGGGAGGTCGTAACTATGGCTACACCTTC

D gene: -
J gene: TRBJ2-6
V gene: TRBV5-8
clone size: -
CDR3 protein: CASSARQPGANVLTF
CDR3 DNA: TGTGCCAGCAGCGCCAGACAGCCTGGGGCCAACGTCCTGACTTTC

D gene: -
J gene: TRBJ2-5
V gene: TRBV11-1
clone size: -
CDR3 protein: CASSLRRGLGETQYF
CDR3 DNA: TGTGCCAGCAGCTTACGACGGGGGTTAGGCGAGACCCAGTACTTC

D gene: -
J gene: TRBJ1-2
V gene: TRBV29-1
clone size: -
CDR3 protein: CSVDLDIRNYGYTF
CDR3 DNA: TGCAGCGTTGATTTGGACATCCGGAACTATGGCTACACCTTC

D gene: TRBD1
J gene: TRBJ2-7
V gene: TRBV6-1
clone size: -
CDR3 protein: CASSESGQGLELYF
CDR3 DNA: TGTGCCAGCAGTGAATCGGGACAGGGGCTGGAGCTGTACTTC

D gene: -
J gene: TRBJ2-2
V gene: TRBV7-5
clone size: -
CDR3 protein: CARSGGELFF
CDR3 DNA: TGTGCCAGAAGCGGCGGGGAGCTGTTTTTT

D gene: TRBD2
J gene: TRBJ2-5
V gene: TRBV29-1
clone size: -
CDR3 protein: CSGGLAGGGETQYF
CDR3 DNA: TGCAGCGGAGGACTAGCGGGGGGCGGCGAGACCCAGTACTTC

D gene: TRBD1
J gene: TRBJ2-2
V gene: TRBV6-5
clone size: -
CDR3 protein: CASSPGTGATGELFF
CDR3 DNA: TGTGCCAGCAGTCCCGGGACAGGGGCCACCGGGGAGCTGTTTTTT

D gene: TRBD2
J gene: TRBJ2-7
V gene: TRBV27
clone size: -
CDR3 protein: CASSLQAGSSYEQYF
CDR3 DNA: TGTGCCAGCAGTTTACAAGCGGGGAGCAGCTACGAGCAGTACTTC

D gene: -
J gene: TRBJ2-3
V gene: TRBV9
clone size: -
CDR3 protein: CASSAWDQASTDTQYF
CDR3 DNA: TGTGCCAGCAGCGCCTGGGACCAAGCAAGCACAGATACGCAGTATTTT

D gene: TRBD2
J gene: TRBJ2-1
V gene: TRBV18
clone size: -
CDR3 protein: CASSRFERGVTNEQFF
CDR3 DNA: TGTGCCAGCTCTCGATTTGAGCGGGGGGTAACGAATGAGCAGTTCTTC

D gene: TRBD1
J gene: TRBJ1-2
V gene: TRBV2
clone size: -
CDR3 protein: CASSPQGQGTGGYTF
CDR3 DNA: TGTGCCAGCAGTCCCCAGGGACAGGGGACGGGTGGCTACACCTTC

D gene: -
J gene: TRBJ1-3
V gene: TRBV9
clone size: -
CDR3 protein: CASSAWGDVPVTGNTIYF
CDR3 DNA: TGTGCCAGCAGCGCGTGGGGGGATGTGCCGGTAACTGGAAACACCATATATTTT

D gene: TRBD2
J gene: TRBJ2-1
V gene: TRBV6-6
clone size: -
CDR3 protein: CASSLAGRYNEQFF
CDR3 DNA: TGTGCCAGCAGTTTAGCGGGGAGATACAATGAGCAGTTCTTC

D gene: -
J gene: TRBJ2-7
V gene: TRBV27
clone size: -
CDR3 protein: CASSFTVDSYEQYF
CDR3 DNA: TGTGCCAGCAGTTTCACAGTTGACTCCTACGAGCAGTACTTC

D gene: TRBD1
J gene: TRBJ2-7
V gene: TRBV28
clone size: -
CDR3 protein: CASSLPLTIGQESSYEQYF
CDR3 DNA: TGTGCCAGCAGTTTACCACTAACCATCGGACAGGAGAGCTCCTACGAGCAGTACTTC

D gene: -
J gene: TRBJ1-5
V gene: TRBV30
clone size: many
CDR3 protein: CAWSREGNQPQHF
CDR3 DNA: TGTGCCTGGAGCCGGGAGGGGAATCAGCCCCAGCATTTT

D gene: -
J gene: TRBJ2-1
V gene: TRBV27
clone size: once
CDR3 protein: CASSFTGAGQFF
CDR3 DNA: TGTGCCAGCAGTTTCACCGGAGCGGGGCAGTTCTTC

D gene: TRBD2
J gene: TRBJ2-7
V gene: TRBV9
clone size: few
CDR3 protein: CASSPKIRTGGTYEQYF
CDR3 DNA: TGTGCCAGCAGCCCCAAGATTCGAACGGGGGGTACCTACGAGCAGTACTTC

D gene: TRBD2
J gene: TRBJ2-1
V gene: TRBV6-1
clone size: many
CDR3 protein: CASSVSSGEYNEQFF
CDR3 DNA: TGTGCCAGCAGTGTAAGTAGCGGGGAGTACAATGAGCAGTTCTTC

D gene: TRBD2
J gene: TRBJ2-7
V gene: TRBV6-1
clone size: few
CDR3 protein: CASLGLAGPYEQYF
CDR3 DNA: TGTGCCAGCCTCGGACTAGCGGGACCCTACGAGCAGTACTTC

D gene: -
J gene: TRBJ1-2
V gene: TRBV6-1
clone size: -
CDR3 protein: CASEWDGTNYGYTF
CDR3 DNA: TGTGCCAGCGAATGGGACGGAACTAACTATGGCTACACCTTC

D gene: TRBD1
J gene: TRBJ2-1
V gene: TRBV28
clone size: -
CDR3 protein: CASSLGTGRDEQFF
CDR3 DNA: TGTGCCAGCAGTTTAGGGACAGGGAGAGATGAGCAGTTCTTC